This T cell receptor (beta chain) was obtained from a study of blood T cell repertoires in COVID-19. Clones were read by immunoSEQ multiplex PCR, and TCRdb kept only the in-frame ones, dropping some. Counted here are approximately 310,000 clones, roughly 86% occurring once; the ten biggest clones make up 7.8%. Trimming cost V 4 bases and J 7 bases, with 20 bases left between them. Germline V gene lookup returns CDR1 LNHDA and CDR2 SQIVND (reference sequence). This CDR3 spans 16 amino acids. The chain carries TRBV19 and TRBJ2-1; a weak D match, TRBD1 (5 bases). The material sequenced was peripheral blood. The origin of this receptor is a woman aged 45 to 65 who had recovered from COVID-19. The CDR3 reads CASSTSSGATGNEQFF. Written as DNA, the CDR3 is TGTGCCAGTAGTACGTCCAGTGGGGCAACCGGGAATGAGCAGTTCTTC.